A selection of T cell receptor beta chains follows, all from one sample in a study of cytomegalovirus exposure and HLA in healthy donors. Profiling relied on immunoSEQ multiplex PCR, and the TCRdb table lists in-frame clones only, not all of them. Of approximately 150,000 clones in the sample, around nine tenths are singletons; the top ten hold roughly 9%. Material: PBMCs. The receptors derive from a young man in good health and CMV-seropositive. The CDR3 runs from the conserved cysteine through the conserved F or W. D genes are given only for firm matches.

D	V	CDR3
-	TRBV16	CASSQSRQSEAFF
-	TRBV9	CASSVHGEGTEAFF
-	TRBV15	CATSRVGALGSQPQHF
-	TRBV10-3	CATGGGKETQYF
-	TRBV2	CASSRQENQPQHF
-	TRBV6-5	CASSYFRGGTGELFF
TRBD1	TRBV28	CASSLDSGTGRYYEQYF
-	TRBV11-2	CASSHSLSFEAFF
TRBD1	TRBV11-3	CASRWSGQKNTEAFF
-	TRBV7-8	CASSLGRWYTNEKLFF
TRBD2	TRBV7-8	CASSLAFLGRGATYNEQFF
-	TRBV6-5	CASTKGRGSSYEQYF
TRBD1	TRBV5-4	CASSSGQGPGELFF
-	TRBV6-4	CASSGSIGQGSDTQYF
TRBD1	TRBV5-1	CASSSTGGSYEQYF
-	TRBV27	CASSLWAGGETEAFF
TRBD2	TRBV27	CASSLSGGTYEQYF
TRBD2	TRBV14	CASSQGALAEETQYF
-	TRBV6-5	CASSYPGNTEAFF
-	TRBV5-5	CASSSGGTGITYEQYF
-	TRBV5-6	CASSVRGYTF
-	TRBV7-6	CASSLYGNTEAFF
-	TRBV6-5	CASSYSSGSNYGYTF
TRBD1	TRBV18	CASSLTRQGARGEQYF
-	TRBV7-9	CASSPPRDSSTRETQYF
-	TRBV27	CASYRAGGTDTQYF
-	TRBV6-4	CASSDSAGAYNEQFF
TRBD1	TRBV6-5	CASSTSTGNSPLHF
-	TRBV19	CASSIDLRGNSPLHF
-	TRBV27	CASIPARGSSYEQYF
TRBD2	TRBV5-1	CASSSGLADYTDTQYF
TRBD2	TRBV18	CASSPRTSGKETQYF
TRBD2	TRBV11-2	CASSFPSRTSGRAEQYF
TRBD1	TRBV5-1	CASSSRTGGGPVGELFF
-	TRBV5-4	CASSSGRGTGNTIYF
TRBD1	TRBV27	CASSLGQGPQHF
-	TRBV5-1	CASSTPGANYGYTF
TRBD1	TRBV30	CAWSPSIPGQGIHEQYF
TRBD2	TRBV27	CASSLGSSSGSYEQYF
-	TRBV5-6	CASSLARGGYTF
TRBD2	TRBV11-2	CASSSLGGRPYNEQFF
-	TRBV5-5	CASSLLRDSYEQYF
-	TRBV6-5	CASSYSPQSAGYGYTF